This T cell receptor (beta chain) was observed in a study of blood T cell repertoires in COVID-19. Study background: Italy, Spain and the United States were the sources of the convalescent and acute COVID-19 samples. T cells, B-cell-depleted T cells, or PBMCs supplied cDNA or gDNA.

The repertoire was sequenced with immunoSEQ multiplex PCR; TCRdb's copy has only in-frame clones and lacks some. In the table there are fewer than 200,000 clones, around 90% of which are singletons. Trimming took 3 bases from V and 2 from J, leaving 17 bases between them. The germline V gene has CDR1 DFQATT and CDR2 SNEGSKA (reference sequence). The CDR3 has 16 residues. The sequence was collected from a man aged 18 to 29 with COVID-19, enrolled during active disease. The chain joins TRBV20-1 to TRBJ2-1, with D perhaps matching TRBD2 (6 bases). The specimen was peripheral blood. CDR3 protein: CSASKGRLVPYNEQFF. The CDR3 DNA sequence: TGCAGTGCTAGTAAGGGTCGACTAGTACCCTACAATGAGCAGTTCTTC.